This TCR beta chain was retrieved from a study of beta chain features in type 1 diabetes. General study points: Type 1 diabetes patients had moderately but significantly shorter TCRB CDR3s in all four CD4+ subsets.

Concerning this clone itself: Its antigen is unknown.

Every bit of the isolated RNA underwent reverse transcription, so sequencing read expressed TCRB transcripts. TCRdb keeps only in-frame clones here, not all; method: immunoSEQ multiplex PCR. The table includes hundreds of thousands of clones, over 12% detected once. Germline CDR1 and CDR2: SEHNR and FQNEAQ (reference sequence). CDR3 length equals 15 residues. V was pared by 6 bases and J by 4 bases, with 10 bases of the junction left unmatched. The V and J genes are TRBV7-9 and TRBJ1-2, with 8 bases aligning to TRBD1. The origin of this receptor is a man between 18 and 29 years old with type 1 diabetes. Input material: naive CD4+ T cells from blood. The CDR3 is CASSLLAGGFYGYTF. The CDR3 coding sequence is TGTGCCAGCAGTCTGCTCGCAGGGGGCTTCTATGGCTACACCTTC.